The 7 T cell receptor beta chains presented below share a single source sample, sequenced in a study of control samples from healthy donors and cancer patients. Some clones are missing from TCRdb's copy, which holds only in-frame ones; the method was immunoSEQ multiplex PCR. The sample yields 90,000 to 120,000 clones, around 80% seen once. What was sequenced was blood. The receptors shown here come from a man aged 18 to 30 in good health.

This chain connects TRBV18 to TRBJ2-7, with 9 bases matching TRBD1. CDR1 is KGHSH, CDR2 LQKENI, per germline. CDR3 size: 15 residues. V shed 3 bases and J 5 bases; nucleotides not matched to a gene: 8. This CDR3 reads CASSPLPGQGNEQYF. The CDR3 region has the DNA TGTGCCAGCTCACCTTTACCGGGACAGGGTAACGAGCAGTACTTC.

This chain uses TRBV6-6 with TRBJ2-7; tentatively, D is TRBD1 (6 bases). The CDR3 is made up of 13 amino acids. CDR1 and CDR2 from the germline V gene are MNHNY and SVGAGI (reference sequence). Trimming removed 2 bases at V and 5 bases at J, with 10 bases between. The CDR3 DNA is TGTGCCAGCAGTTACATCAGGGGAGACGAGCAGTACTTC. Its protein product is CASSYIRGDEQYF.

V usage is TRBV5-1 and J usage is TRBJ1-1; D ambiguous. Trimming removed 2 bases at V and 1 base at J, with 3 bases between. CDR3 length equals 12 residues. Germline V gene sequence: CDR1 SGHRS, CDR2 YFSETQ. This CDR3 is CASSFGNTEAFF. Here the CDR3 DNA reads TGCGCCAGCAGCTTTGGGAACACTGAAGCTTTCTTT.

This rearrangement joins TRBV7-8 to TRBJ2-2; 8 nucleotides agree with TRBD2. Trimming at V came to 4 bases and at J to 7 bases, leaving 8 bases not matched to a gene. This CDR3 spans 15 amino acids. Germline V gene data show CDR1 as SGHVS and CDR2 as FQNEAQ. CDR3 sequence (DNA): TGTGCCAGCAGCTCCGGGACTAGTTTTCTCGGGGAGCTGTTTTTT. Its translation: CASSSGTSFLGELFF.

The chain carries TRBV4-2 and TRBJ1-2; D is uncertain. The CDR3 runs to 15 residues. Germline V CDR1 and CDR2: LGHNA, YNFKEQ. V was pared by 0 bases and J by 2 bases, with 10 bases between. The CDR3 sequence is CASSQDSGENYGYTF. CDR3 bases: TGTGCCAGCAGCCAAGATTCCGGTGAAAACTATGGCTACACCTTC.

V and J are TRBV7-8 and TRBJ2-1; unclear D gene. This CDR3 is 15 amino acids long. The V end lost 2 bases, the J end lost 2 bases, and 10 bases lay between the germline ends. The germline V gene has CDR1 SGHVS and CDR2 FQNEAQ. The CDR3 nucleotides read TGTGCCAGCAGCTTACAAAGTGGGGCCTACAATGAGCAGTTCTTC. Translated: CASSLQSGAYNEQFF. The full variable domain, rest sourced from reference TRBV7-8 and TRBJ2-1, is GAGVSQSPRYKVAKRGQDVALRCDPISGHVSLFWYQQALGQGPEFLTYFQNEAQLDKSGLPSDRFFAERPEGSVSTLKIQRTQQEDSAVYLCASSLQSGAYNEQFFGPGTRLTVL.

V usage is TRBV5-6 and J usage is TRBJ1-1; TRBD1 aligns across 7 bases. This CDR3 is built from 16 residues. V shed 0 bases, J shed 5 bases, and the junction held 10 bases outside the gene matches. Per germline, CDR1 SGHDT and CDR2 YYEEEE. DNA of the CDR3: TGTGCCAGCAGCTTGGAACAGGGGAGTATGAGGACTGAAGCTTTCTTT. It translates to CASSLEQGSMRTEAFF.